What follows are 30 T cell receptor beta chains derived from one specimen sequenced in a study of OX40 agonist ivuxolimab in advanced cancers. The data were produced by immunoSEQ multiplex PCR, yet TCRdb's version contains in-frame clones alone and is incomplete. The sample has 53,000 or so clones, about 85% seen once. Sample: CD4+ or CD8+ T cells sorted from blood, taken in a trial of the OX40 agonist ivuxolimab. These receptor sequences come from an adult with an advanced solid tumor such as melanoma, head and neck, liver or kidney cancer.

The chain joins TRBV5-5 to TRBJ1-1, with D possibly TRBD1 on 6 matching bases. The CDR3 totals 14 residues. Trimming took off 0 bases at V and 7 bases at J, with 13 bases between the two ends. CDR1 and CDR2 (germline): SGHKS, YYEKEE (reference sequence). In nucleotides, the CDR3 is TGTGCCAGCAGCTTGGAGGGGGGTTCGCTTGAAGCTTTCTTT. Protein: CASSLEGGSLEAFF. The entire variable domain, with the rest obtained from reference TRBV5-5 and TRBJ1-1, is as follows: DAGVTQSPTHLIKTRGQQVTLRCSPISGHKSVSWYQQVLGQGPQFIFQYYEKEERGRGNFPDRFSARQFPNYSSELNVNALLLGDSALYLCASSLEGGSLEAFFGQGTRLTVV.

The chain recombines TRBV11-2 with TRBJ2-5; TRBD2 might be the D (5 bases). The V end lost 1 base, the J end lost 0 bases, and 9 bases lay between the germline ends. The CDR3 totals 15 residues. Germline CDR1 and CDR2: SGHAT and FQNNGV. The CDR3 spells CASSLAAAHQETQYF. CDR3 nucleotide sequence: TGTGCCAGCAGCTTAGCAGCGGCGCACCAAGAGACCCAGTACTTC.

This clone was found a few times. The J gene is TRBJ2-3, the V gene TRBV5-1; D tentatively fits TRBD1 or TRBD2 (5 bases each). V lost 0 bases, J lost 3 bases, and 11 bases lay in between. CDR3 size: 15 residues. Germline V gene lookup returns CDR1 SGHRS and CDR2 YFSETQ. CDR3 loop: CASSLVVEGTDTQYF. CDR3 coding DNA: TGCGCCAGCAGCTTGGTGGTAGAGGGGACAGATACGCAGTATTTT.

CDR3 in DNA: TGCGCCAGCAGCCAAGTCGCTACAATTCTAGCGAAAACCTACAATGAGCAGTTCTTC. Encoded protein: CASSQVATILAKTYNEQFF. The rearrangement joins TRBV4-1 to TRBJ2-1, with D maybe TRBD2 (6 bases). The V gene's germline CDR1 is MGHRA and CDR2 YSYEKL. V was pared by 1 base and J by 2 bases, with 21 bases between. The CDR3 runs 19 residues.

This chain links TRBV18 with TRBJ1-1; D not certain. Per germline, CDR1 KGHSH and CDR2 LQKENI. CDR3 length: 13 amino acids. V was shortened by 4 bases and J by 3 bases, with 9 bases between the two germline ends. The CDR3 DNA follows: TGTGCCAGCTCACGGGCAGGAGACACTGAAGCTTTCTTT. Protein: CASSRAGDTEAFF.

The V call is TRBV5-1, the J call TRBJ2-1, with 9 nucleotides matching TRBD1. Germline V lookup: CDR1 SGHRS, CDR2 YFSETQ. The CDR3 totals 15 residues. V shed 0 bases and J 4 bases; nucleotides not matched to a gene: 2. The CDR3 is CASSLGDRAYNEQFF. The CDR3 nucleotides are TGCGCCAGCAGCTTGGGGGACAGGGCTTACAATGAGCAGTTCTTC.

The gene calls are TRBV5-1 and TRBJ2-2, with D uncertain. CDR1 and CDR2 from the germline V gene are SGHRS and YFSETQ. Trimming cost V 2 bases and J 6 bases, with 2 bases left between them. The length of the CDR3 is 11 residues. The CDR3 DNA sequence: TGCGCCAGCAGCTTAGCCGGGGAGCTGTTTTTT. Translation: CASSLAGELFF.

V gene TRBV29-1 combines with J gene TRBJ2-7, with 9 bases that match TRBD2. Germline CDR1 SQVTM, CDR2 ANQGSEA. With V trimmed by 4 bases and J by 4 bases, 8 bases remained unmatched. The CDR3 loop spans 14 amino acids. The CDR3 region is CSVVAGVPNYEQYF. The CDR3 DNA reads TGCAGCGTTGTAGCGGGAGTACCCAATTACGAGCAGTACTTC.

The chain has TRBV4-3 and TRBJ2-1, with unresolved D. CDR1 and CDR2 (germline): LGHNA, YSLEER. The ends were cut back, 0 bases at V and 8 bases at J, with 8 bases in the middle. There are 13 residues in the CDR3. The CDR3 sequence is CASSQDWRYEQFF. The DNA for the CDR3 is TGCGCCAGCAGCCAAGATTGGCGTTATGAGCAGTTCTTC.

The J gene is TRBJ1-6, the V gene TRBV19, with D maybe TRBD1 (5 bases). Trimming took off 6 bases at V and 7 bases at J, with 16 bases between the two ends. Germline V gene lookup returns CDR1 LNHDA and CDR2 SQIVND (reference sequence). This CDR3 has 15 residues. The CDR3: CASSSSGTGNSPLHF. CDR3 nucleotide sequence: TGTGCCAGTAGCTCGAGCGGGACGGGAAATTCACCCCTCCACTTT.

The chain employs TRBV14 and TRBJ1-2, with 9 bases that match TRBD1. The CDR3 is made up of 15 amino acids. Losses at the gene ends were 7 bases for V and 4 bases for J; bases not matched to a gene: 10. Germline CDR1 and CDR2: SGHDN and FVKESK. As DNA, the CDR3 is TGTGCCAGCACCCCCGGAGGACAGGGGATCTATGGCTACACCTTC. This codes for CASTPGGQGIYGYTF. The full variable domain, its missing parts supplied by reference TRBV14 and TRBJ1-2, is EAGVTQFPSHSVIEKGQTVTLRCDPISGHDNLYWYRRVMGKEIKFLLHFVKESKQDESGMPNNRFLAERTGGTYSTLKVQPAELEDSGVYFCASTPGGQGIYGYTFGSGTRLTVV.

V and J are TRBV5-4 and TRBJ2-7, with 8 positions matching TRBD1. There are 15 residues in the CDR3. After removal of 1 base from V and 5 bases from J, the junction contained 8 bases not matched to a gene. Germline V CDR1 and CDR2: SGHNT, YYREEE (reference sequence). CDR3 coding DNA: TGTGCCAGCAGCTTGCGGGACAGGCTAGTCGACGAGCAGTACTTC. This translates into CASSLRDRLVDEQYF.

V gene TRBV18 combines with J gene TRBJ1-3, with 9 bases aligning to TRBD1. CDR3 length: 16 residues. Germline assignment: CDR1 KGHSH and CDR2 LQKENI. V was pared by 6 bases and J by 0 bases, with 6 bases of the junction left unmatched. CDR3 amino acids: CASSLMDRGSGNTIYF. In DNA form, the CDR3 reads TGTGCCAGCTCGCTCATGGACAGGGGCTCTGGAAACACCATATATTTT.

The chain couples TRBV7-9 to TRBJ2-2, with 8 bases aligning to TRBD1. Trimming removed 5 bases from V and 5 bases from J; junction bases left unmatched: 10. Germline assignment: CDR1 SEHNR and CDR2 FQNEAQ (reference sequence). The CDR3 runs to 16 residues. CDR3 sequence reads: CASSTRQGAGTGELFF. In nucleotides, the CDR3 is TGTGCCAGCAGCACCAGGCAGGGGGCGGGGACCGGGGAGCTGTTTTTT.

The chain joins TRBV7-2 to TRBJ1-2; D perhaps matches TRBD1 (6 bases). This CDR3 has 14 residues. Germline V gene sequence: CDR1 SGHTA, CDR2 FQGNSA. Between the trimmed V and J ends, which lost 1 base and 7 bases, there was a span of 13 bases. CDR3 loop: CASSLVQGGTGYTF. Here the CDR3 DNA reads TGTGCCAGCAGCTTAGTACAGGGTGGTACTGGCTACACCTTC.

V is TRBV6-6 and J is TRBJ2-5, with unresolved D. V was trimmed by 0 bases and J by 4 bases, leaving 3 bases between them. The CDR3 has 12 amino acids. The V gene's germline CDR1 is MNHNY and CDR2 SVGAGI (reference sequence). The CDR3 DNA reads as TGTGCCAGCAGTTACTCAGGAGAGACCCAGTACTTC. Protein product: CASSYSGETQYF.

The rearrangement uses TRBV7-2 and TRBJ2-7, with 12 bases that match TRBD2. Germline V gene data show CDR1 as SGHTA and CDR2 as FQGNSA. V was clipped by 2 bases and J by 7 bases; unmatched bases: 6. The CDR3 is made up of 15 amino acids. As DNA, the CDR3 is TGTGCCAGCAGCTTATCCCCTAGCGGGGGGGTTGAGCAGTACTTC. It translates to CASSLSPSGGVEQYF.

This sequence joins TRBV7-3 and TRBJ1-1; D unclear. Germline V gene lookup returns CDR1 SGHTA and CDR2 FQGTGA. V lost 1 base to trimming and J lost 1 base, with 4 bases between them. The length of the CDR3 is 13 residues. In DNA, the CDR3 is TGTGCCAGCAGCTTAATGGAGAACACTGAAGCTTTCTTT. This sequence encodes CASSLMENTEAFF.

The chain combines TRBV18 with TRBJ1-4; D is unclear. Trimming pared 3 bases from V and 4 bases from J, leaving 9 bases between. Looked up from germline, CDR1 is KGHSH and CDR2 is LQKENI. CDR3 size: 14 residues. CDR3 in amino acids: CASSPTTNNEKLFF. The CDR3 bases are TGTGCCAGCTCACCGACAACAAATAATGAAAAACTGTTTTTT.

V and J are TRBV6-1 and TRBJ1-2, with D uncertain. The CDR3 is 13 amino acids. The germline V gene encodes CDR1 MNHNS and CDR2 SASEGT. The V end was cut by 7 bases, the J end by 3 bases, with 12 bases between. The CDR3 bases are TGTGCCAGCACCCAAAATGAGGACTATGGCTACACCTTC. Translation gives CASTQNEDYGYTF.

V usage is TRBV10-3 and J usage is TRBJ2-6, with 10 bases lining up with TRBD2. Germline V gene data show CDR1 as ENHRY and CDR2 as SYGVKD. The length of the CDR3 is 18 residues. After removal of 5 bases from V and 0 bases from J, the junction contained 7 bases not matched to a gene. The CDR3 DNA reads TGTGCCATCAGTTCCCGACTAGCGGGTCTCTCTGGGGCCAACGTCCTGACTTTC. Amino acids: CAISSRLAGLSGANVLTF.

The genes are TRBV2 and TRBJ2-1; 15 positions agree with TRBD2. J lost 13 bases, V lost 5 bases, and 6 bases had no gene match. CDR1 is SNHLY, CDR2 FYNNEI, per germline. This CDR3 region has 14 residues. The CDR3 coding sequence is TGTGCCAGCAGTCAGGGACTAGCGGGAGGCGTCCAGTTCTTC. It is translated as CASSQGLAGGVQFF. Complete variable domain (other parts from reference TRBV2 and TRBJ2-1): EPEVTQTPSHQVTQMGQEVILRCVPISNHLYFYWYRQILGQKVEFLVSFYNNEISEKSEIFDDQFSVERPDGSNFTLKIRSTKLEDSAMYFCASSQGLAGGVQFFGPGTRLTVL.

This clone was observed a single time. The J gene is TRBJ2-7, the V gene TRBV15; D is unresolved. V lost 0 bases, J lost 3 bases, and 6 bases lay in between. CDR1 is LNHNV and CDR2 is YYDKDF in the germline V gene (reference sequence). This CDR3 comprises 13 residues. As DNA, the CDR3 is TGTGCCACCAGCAGAGATCAGATCTACGAGCAGTACTTC. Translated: CATSRDQIYEQYF.

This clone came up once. CDR3 amino acids: CASRGLYGYTF. In DNA, the CDR3 is TGTGCCAGCAGGGGCCTTTATGGCTACACCTTC. The chain employs TRBV6-4 and TRBJ1-2; D gene unclear. From germline, CDR1 is MRHNA and CDR2 SNTAGT. V lost 6 bases and J 5 bases, leaving 7 bases between the germline ends. CDR3 length equals 11 residues.

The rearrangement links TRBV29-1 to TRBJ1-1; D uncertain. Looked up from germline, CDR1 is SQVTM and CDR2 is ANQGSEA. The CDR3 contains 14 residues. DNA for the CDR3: TGCAGTGTCCCGGGGAAGTTCCTGAACACTGAAGCTTTCTTT. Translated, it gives CSVPGKFLNTEAFF.

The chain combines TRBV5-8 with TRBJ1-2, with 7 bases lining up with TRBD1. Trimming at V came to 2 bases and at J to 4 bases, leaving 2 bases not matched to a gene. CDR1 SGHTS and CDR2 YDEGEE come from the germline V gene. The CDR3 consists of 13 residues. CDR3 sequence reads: CASSFAGGYGYTF. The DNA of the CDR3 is TGTGCCAGCAGCTTCGCAGGGGGCTATGGCTACACCTTC.

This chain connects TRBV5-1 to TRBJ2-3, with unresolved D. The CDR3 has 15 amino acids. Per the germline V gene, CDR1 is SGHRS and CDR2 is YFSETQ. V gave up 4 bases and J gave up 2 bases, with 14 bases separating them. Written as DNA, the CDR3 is TGCGCCAGCAGCCTGATGTCGGTCCTCACAGATACGCAGTATTTT. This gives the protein CASSLMSVLTDTQYF. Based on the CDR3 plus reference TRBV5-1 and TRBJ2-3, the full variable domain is KAGVTQTPRYLIKTRGQQVTLSCSPISGHRSVSWYQQTPGQGLQFLFEYFSETQRNKGNFPGRFSGRQFSNSRSEMNVSTLELGDSALYLCASSLMSVLTDTQYFGPGTRLTVL.

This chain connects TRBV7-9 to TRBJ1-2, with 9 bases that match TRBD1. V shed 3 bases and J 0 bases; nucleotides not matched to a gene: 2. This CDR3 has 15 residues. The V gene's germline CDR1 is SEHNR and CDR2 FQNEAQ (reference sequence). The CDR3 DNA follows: TGTGCCAGCAGCTTCGGGACAGGGCCTAACTATGGCTACACCTTC. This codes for CASSFGTGPNYGYTF.

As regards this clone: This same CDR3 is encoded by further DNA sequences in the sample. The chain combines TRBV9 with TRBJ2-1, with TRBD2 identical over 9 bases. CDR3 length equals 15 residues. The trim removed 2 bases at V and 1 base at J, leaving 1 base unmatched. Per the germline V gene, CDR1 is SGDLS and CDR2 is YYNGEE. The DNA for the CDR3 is TGTGCCAGCAGCGTTGCGGGAGGGTCCTACAATGAGCAGTTCTTC. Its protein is CASSVAGGSYNEQFF.

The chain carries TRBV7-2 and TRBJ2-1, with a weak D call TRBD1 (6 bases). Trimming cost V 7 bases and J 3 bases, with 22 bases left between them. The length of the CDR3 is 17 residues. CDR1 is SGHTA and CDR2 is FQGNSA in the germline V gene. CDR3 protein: CASTSTGGQRRYNEQFF. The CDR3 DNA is TGTGCCAGCACCTCTACCGGTGGACAGAGACGCTACAATGAGCAGTTCTTC.